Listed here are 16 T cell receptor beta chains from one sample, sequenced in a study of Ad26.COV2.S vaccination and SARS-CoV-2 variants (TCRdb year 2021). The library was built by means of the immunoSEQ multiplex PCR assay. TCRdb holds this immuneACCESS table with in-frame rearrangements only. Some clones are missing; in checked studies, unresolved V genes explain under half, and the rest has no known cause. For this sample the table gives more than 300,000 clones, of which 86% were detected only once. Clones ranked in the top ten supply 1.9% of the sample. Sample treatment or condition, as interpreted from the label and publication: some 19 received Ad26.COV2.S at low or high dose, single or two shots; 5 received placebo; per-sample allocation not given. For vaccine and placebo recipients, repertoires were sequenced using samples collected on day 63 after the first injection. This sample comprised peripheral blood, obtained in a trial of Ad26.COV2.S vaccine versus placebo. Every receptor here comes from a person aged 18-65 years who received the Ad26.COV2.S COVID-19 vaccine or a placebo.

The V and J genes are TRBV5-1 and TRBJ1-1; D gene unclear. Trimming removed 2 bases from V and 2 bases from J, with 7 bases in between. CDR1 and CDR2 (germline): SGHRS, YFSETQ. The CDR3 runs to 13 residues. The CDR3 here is CASSFSANTEAFF. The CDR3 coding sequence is TGCGCCAGCAGCTTCTCAGCTAACACTGAAGCTTTCTTT.

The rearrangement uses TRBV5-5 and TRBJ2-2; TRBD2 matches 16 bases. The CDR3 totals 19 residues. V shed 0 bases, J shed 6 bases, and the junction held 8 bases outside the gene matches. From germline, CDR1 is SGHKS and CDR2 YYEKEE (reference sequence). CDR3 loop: CASSLDGTSGGARSGELFF. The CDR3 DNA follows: TGTGCCAGCAGCTTGGACGGGACTAGCGGGGGGGCCCGATCCGGGGAGCTGTTTTTT.

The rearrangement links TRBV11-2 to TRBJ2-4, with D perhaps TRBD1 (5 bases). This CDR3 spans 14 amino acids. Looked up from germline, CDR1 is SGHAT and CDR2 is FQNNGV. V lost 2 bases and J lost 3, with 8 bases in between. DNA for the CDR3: TGTGCCAGCAGCTTATCAGGGTACAAAAACATTCAGTACTTC. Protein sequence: CASSLSGYKNIQYF.

The CDR3 DNA is TGCGCCAGCAGCTTCTCGTCCTCTAATGAAAAACTGTTTTTT. Translation: CASSFSSSNEKLFF. The chain links TRBV5-1 to TRBJ1-4; the D is unclear. The CDR3 spans 14 residues. CDR1 and CDR2 from the germline V gene are SGHRS and YFSETQ. V lost 2 bases and J lost 3, with 8 bases in between.

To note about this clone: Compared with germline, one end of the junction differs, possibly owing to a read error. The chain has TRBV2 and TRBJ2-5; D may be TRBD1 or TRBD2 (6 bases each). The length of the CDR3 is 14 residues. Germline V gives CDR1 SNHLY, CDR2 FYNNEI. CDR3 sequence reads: CASSGGQVRETQYF. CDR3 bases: TGTGCTAGCAGTGGGGGGCAGGTGAGAGAGACCCAGTACTTC.

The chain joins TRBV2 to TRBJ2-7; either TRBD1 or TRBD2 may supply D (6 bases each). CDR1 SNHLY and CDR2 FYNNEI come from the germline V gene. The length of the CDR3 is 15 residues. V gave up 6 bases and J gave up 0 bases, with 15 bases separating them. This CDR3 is CASRNTGASSYEQYF. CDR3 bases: TGTGCCAGCAGAAACACGGGGGCTAGCTCCTACGAGCAGTACTTC. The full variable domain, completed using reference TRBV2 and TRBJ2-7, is EPEVTQTPSHQVTQMGQEVILRCVPISNHLYFYWYRQILGQKVEFLVSFYNNEISEKSEIFDDQFSVERPDGSNFTLKIRSTKLEDSAMYFCASRNTGASSYEQYFGPGTRLTVT.

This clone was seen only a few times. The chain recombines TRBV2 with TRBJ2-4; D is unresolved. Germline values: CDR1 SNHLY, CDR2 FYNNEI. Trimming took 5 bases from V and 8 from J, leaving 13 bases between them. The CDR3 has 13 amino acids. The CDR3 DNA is TGTGCCAGCAGTCGGGCCCTGGTAGACATTCAGTACTTC. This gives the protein CASSRALVDIQYF.

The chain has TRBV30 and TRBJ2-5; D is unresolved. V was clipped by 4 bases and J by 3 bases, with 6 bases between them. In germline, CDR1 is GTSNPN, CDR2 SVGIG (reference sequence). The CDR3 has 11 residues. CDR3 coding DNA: TGTGCCTGGATCACAAAAGAGACCCAGTACTTC. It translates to CAWITKETQYF.

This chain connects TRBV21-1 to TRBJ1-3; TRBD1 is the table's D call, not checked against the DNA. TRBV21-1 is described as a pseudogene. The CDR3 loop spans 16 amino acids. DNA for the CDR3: TGTGCCAGCAGTATTTTAAGTCGCAGCTCTGGAAACACCATATATTTT. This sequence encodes CASSILSRSSGNTIYF.

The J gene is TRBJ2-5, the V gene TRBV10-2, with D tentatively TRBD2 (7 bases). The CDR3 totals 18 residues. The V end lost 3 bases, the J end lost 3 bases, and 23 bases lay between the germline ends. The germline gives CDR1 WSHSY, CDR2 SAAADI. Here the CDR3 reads CASSDLLSGGPEEETQYF. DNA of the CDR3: TGCGCCAGCAGTGACCTACTATCCGGGGGGCCCGAAGAAGAGACCCAGTACTTC.

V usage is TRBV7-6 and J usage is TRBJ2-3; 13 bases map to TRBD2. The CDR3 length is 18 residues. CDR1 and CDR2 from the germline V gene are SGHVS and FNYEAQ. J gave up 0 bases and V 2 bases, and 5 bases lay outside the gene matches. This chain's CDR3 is CASSLRGLAGPSTDTQYF. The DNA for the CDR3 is TGTGCCAGCAGCTTAAGGGGACTAGCGGGGCCTAGCACAGATACGCAGTATTTT.

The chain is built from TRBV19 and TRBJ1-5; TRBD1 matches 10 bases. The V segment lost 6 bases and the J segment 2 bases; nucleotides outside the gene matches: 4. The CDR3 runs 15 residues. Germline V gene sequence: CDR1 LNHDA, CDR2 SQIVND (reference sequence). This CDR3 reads CASRAGTGGNQPQHF. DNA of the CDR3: TGTGCCAGTAGAGCCGGGACAGGGGGCAATCAGCCCCAGCATTTT. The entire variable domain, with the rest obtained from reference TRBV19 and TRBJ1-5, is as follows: DGGITQSPKYLFRKEGQNVTLSCEQNLNHDAMYWYRQDPGQGLRLIYYSQIVNDFQKGDIAEGYSVSREKKESFPLTVTSAQKNPTAFYLCASRAGTGGNQPQHFGDGTRLSIL.

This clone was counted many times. The CDR3 here is CASSLPRGVPGEQYF. CDR3 in DNA: TGTGCCAGCAGTTTACCGAGGGGAGTTCCGGGGGAGCAGTACTTC. The chain carries TRBV28 and TRBJ2-7; D possibly uses TRBD1 or TRBD2 (5 bases each). Germline CDR1 and CDR2: MDHEN and SYDVKM. The CDR3 is 15 amino acids. Trimming removed 2 bases from V and 7 bases from J, with 18 bases in between.

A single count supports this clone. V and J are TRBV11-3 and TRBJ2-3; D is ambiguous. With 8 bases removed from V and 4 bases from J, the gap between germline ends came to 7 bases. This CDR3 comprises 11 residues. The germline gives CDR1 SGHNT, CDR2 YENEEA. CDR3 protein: CASWKSDTQYF. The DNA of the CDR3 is TGTGCCAGCTGGAAGTCAGATACGCAGTATTTT.

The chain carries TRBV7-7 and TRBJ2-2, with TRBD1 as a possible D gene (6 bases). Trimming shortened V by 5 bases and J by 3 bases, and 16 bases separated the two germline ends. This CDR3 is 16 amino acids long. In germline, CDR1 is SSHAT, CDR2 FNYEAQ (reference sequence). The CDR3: CASSPWTAKHTGELFF. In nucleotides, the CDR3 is TGTGCCAGCAGCCCCTGGACAGCCAAACACACCGGGGAGCTGTTTTTT.

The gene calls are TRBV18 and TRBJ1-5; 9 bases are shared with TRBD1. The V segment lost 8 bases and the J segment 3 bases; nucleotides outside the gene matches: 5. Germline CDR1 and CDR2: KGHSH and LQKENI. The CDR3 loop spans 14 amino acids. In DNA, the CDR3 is TGTGCCAGCCAGGGGACAGGGCCCAATCAGCCCCAGCATTTT. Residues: CASQGTGPNQPQHF.